This entry features one T cell receptor beta chain sequence. Its antigen is still unknown. The CDR3 extends over 13 amino acids. V was pared by 6 bases and J by 4 bases, with 15 bases between. CDR1 is GTSNPN, CDR2 SVGIG, per germline (reference sequence). PCR used 60 Vbeta primers and 13 Jbeta primers. The assay was immunoSEQ multiplex PCR, and TCRdb's table has in-frame clones only and misses some. In the table there are approximately 120,000 clones, around three quarters of which are singletons. The sample is drawn from a study of cytomegalovirus exposure and HLA in healthy donors. Background on the study: Researchers previously reported finding just under 120 million unique TCR beta sequences from approximately 200 million T cells. Study results and caveats: TCR beta V segments were, for the most part, productive about 87% or about 30% of the time in an earlier analysis.

The source material was PBMCs. The receptor comes from a woman aged 45 to 65 in good health and CMV-seronegative. The chain joins TRBV30 to TRBJ2-5; D perhaps matches TRBD1 (5 bases). DNA of the CDR3: TGTGCCTGCCCTTCAGGGTTTTCAGAGACCCAGTACTTC. This codes for CACPSGFSETQYF.